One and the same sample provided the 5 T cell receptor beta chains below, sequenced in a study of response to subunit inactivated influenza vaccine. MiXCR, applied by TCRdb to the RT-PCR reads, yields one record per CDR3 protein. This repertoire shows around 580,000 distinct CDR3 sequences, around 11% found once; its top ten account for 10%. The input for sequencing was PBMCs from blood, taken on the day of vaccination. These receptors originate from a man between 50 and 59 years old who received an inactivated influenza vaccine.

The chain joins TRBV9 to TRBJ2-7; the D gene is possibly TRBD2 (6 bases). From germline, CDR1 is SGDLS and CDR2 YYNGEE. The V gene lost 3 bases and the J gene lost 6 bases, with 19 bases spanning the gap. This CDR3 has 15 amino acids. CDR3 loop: CASSAGWRAGSEQYF. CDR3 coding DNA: TGTGCCAGCAGCGCCGGTTGGCGGGCCGGGAGCGAGCAGTACTTC. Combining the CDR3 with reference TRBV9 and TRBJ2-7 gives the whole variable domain DSGVTQTPKHLITATGQRVTLRCSPRSGDLSVYWYQQSLDQGLQFLIQYYNGEERAKGNILERFSAQQFPDLHSELNLSSLELGDSALYFCASSAGWRAGSEQYFGPGTRLTVT.

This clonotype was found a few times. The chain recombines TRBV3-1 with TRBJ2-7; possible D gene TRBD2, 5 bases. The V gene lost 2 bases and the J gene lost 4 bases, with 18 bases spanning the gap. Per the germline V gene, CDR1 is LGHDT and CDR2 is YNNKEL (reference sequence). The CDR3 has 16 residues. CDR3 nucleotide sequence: TGTGCCAGCAGCCAAACCCGGAGGCTAGTGAGATACGAGCAGTACTTC. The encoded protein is CASSQTRRLVRYEQYF.

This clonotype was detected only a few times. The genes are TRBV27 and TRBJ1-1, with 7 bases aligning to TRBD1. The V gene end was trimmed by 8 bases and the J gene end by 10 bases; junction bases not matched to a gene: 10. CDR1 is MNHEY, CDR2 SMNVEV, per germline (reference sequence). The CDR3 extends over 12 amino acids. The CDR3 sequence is CASGFRGQGAFF. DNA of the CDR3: TGTGCCAGCGGCTTTAGGGGGCAAGGAGCTTTCTTT.

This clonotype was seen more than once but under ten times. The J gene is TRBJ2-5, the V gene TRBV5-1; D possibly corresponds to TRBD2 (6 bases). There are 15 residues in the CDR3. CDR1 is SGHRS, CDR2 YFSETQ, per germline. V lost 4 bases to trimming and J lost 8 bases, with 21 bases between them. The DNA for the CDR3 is TGCGCCAGCAGCCTGAGGGTGGACTATGCTGAAACCCAGTACTTC. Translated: CASSLRVDYAETQYF.

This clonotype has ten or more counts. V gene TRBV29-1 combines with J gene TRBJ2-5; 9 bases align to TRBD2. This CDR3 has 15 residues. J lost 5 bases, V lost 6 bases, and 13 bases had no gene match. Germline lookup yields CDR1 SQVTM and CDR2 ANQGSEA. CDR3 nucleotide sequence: TGCAGCGTCTGGGGGATAGCGGGGGAAATTGAGACCCAGTACTTC. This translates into CSVWGIAGEIETQYF.